This entry lists 14 T cell receptor beta chains sequenced from one sample in a study of T cell responses to AZD1222 COVID-19 vaccine. Libraries were prepared by immunoSEQ multiplex PCR; TCRdb keeps only in-frame clonotypes and omits some of them. The table records around 150,000 clones, about 90% of them present only once. This sample comprised peripheral blood, obtained 28 days after the second dose of the MenACWY control vaccine. The receptors shown here come from an adult who received the MenACWY meningococcal vaccine as a control.

J is TRBJ2-7 and V is TRBV5-1; perhaps D is TRBD1 or TRBD2 (5 bases each). Germline V gene sequence: CDR1 SGHRS, CDR2 YFSETQ. The germline V and J ends were trimmed by 4 bases and 7 bases, with 21 bases remaining between them. The CDR3 sequence is 15 residues long. CDR3 bases: TGCGCCAGCAGCCCCTCGGGCTGGGGGATAGGTGAGCAGTACTTC. Translated: CASSPSGWGIGEQYF.

The chain uses TRBV5-8 and TRBJ2-5; 8 nucleotides agree with TRBD1. The CDR3 consists of 15 residues. V dropped 1 base and J dropped 5; count of bases not matched to a gene: 7. CDR1 and CDR2 from the germline V gene are SGHTS and YDEGEE. CDR3 sequence: CASSLYAGGAETQYF. The CDR3 DNA is TGTGCCAGCAGCTTGTATGCAGGGGGCGCGGAGACCCAGTACTTC. The variable domain in full, with the rest retrieved from reference TRBV5-8 and TRBJ2-5, is EAGVTQSPTHLIKTRGQQATLRCSPISGHTSVYWYQQALGLGLQFLLWYDEGEERNRGNFPPRFSGRQFPNYSSELNVNALELEDSALYLCASSLYAGGAETQYFGPGTRLLVL.

The J gene is TRBJ1-2, the V gene TRBV6-5; 8 bases match TRBD1. Germline V gene sequence: CDR1 MNHEY, CDR2 SVGAGI. Trimming took 10 bases from V and 7 from J; bases not matched to a gene: 17. The CDR3 extends over 15 amino acids. This CDR3 reads CATADRVPTLGGYTF. The CDR3 DNA is TGTGCCACCGCGGACAGGGTGCCAACTCTGGGTGGCTACACCTTC.

This clone was found once. The chain joins TRBV9 to TRBJ1-2; D is possibly TRBD1 (5 bases). CDR3 length equals 15 residues. Germline lookup yields CDR1 SGDLS and CDR2 YYNGEE. Trimming took off 2 bases at V and 3 bases at J, with 14 bases between the two ends. DNA of the CDR3: TGTGCCAGCAGCGTTACGGGACGGTCCGACTATGGCTACACCTTC. This codes for CASSVTGRSDYGYTF.

The V call is TRBV7-2, the J call TRBJ1-2; D might be TRBD1 (6 bases). The V gene's germline CDR1 is SGHTA and CDR2 FQGNSA. CDR3 length: 14 amino acids. Deletions cut 4 bases from V and 2 bases from J, with 11 bases between. As DNA, the CDR3 is TGTGCCAGCAGCTCAACAGGGCTAAACTATGGCTACACCTTC. Protein sequence: CASSSTGLNYGYTF.

The chain employs TRBV25-1 and TRBJ1-1; D is uncertain. Germline lookup yields CDR1 MGHDK and CDR2 SYGVNS. Trimming stripped 6 bases from V and 1 base from J, with 12 bases between. The CDR3 extends over 14 amino acids. Here the CDR3 reads CASSSDYGNTEAFF. The CDR3 DNA reads TGTGCCAGCAGCTCCGATTACGGGAACACTGAAGCTTTCTTT.

This chain connects TRBV6-5 to TRBJ2-1; no reliable D call. The V gene's germline CDR1 is MNHEY and CDR2 SVGAGI. The CDR3 sequence is 15 residues long. Trimming took 9 bases from V and 4 from J, leaving 19 bases between them. DNA for the CDR3: TGTGCCAGGCAAAACGTTAGGGCATTATACAATGAGCAGTTCTTC. Residues: CARQNVRALYNEQFF.

The chain carries TRBV6-2 or TRBV6-3 and TRBJ1-2, with TRBD1 matching 8 bases. The V gene end was trimmed by 5 bases and the J gene end by 2 bases; junction bases not matched to a gene: 4. The germline gives CDR1 MNHEY, CDR2 SVGEGT. The CDR3 is 14 amino acids. CDR3 residues: CASSRGQANYGYTF. CDR3 in DNA: TGTGCCAGCAGTCGGGGACAGGCGAACTATGGCTACACCTTC.

The V call is TRBV5-6, the J call TRBJ1-2; 8 positions match TRBD1. V was pared by 4 bases and J by 1 base, with 3 bases of the junction left unmatched. This CDR3 region has 14 residues. Looked up from germline, CDR1 is SGHDT and CDR2 is YYEEEE. CDR3 in amino acids: CASSEGQGNYGYTF. The CDR3, as DNA: TGTGCCAGCAGCGAAGGACAGGGTAACTATGGCTACACCTTC.

The genes are TRBV12-3 or TRBV12-4 and TRBJ1-5, with D uncertain. The V end lost 4 bases, the J end lost 4 bases, and 2 bases lay between the germline ends. The CDR3 runs 11 residues. CDR3 protein: CASSSNQPQHF. The CDR3 region has the DNA TGTGCCAGCAGTTCAAATCAGCCCCAGCATTTT.

This chain joins TRBV10-3 and TRBJ2-7, with D unclear. Trimming removed 9 bases at V and 0 bases at J, with 6 bases between. The germline CDR1 and CDR2 sequences are ENHRY and SYGVKD. The CDR3 spans 11 residues. For the CDR3, the DNA is TGTGCCATATCAACCTCCTACGAGCAGTACTTC. Residues: CAISTSYEQYF.

V gene TRBV2 combines with J gene TRBJ1-1; TRBD1 matches 12 bases. Germline values: CDR1 SNHLY, CDR2 FYNNEI. With V trimmed by 10 bases and J by 1 base, 7 bases remained unmatched. The CDR3 totals 15 residues. CDR3 residues: CATRGQGAANTEAFF. The CDR3 DNA reads TGTGCCACCCGGGGACAGGGGGCGGCGAACACTGAAGCTTTCTTT.

The rearrangement joins TRBV7-9 to TRBJ2-7, with 8 bases matching TRBD1. In germline, CDR1 is SEHNR, CDR2 FQNEAQ (reference sequence). The junction had 3 bases not matched to a gene; V was cut back by 6 bases and J by 2 bases. The CDR3 is 13 residues long. CDR3: CASSWTGTYEQYF. CDR3 nucleotide sequence: TGTGCCAGCAGTTGGACAGGGACCTACGAGCAGTACTTC.

The chain employs TRBV7-2 and TRBJ2-7; 8 bases map to TRBD1. The germline V gene encodes CDR1 SGHTA and CDR2 FQGNSA. The CDR3 extends over 14 amino acids. V dropped 5 bases and J dropped 3; count of bases not matched to a gene: 6. CDR3 sequence reads: CASSHQGQVYEQYF. In DNA, the CDR3 is TGTGCCAGCAGCCACCAGGGACAGGTCTACGAGCAGTACTTC.